These T cell receptor beta chains were read from a single sample in a study of regulatory T cells in long-lasting Graves disease. TCRdb recomputed calls from the multiplex PCR reads with MiXCR, one row per CDR3 protein. The sample includes hundreds of thousands of distinct CDR3 sequences, roughly 13% seen only once; the top ten take about 9.1%. These data were also reused for a study on T cells in Graves' hyperthyroidism and ophthalmopathy.

Sequencing used peripheral blood mononuclear cells (PBMCs), obtained at new diagnosis, from a patient treated with antithyroid drugs. Every receptor here comes from a man aged 30 to 45 with Graves disease. Both conserved end residues are part of each CDR3. D genes are given only for firm matches. Clone size is shown for a subset of rows, as once, few, many or a class of expanded clone.

many	TRBV19	TRBJ1-5	TRBD1	TGTGCCAGTAGTCGACAGGGGGCTCAGCCCCAGCATTTT	CASSRQGAQPQHF
many	TRBV11-2	TRBJ1-1	.	TGTGCCAGCAGCTTACACGGACCCGGCGCTGAAGCTTTCTTT	CASSLHGPGAEAFF
few	TRBV5-1	TRBJ2-3	TRBD2	TGCGCCAGCAGCTTGGGGCTAGCGGGTAGCCCCACAGATACGCAGTATTTT	CASSLGLAGSPTDTQYF
.	TRBV2	TRBJ2-7	.	TGTGCCAGCAGGTCCGACAGGGGGGATAGGACTAGCGGAAAAGTGAGCTACGAGCAGTACTTC	CASRSDRGDRTSGKVSYEQYF
.	TRBV10-3	TRBJ1-3	TRBD1	TGTGCCATCAGTGCTACAGGGGCCTCTGGAAACACCATATATTTT	CAISATGASGNTIYF
many	TRBV12-3/TRBV12-4	TRBJ2-2	.	TGTGCCAGCACCACTCTGGGGGGCCCGAACACCGGGGAGCTGTTTTTT	CASTTLGGPNTGELFF
many	TRBV27	TRBJ1-1	TRBD1	TGTGCCAGCAGTTACGGGACAGGGCATGGAACTGAAGCTTTCTTT	CASSYGTGHGTEAFF
.	TRBV28	TRBJ1-1	.	TGTGCCAGCAGCCATCTCGGGCGTTTAGAGGGGCCTCGGGTCACTGAAGCTTTCTTT	CASSHLGRLEGPRVTEAFF
many	TRBV6-1	TRBJ1-4	.	TGTGCCAGCAAATGGGGCGTAGCTCGTGAAAAACTGTTTTTT	CASKWGVAREKLFF
.	TRBV27	TRBJ2-1	TRBD2	TGTGCCAGCAGTGTTCCTAGCGGGACTTTGAGAAATGAGCAGTCCTTC	CASSVPSGTLRNEQSF
.	TRBV5-6	TRBJ1-3	.	TGTGCCAGCAGCTTCCTTAGGGGGGCTGGAAACACCATATATTTT	CASSFLRGAGNTIYF
.	TRBV7-2	TRBJ2-6	TRBD1	TGTGCCAGCAGCTTAGGGTGGGGGACAGGACATTCTGGGGCCAACGTCCTGACTTTC	CASSLGWGTGHSGANVLTF
many	TRBV27	TRBJ1-5	.	TGTGCCAGCAGTTTTAAGGGGGAGTTAGGGCCCCAGCATTTT	CASSFKGELGPQHF
.	TRBV20-1	TRBJ2-1	TRBD2	TGCAGTGCTAGAGCCTCGGGAGGGCCATTTGCGGTGTTCAGATACAATGAGCAGTTCTTC	CSARASGGPFAVFRYNEQFF
.	TRBV29-1	TRBJ1-1	TRBD1	TGCAGCGTTGGGAACAGGGGAAGTGGGACGAACACTGAAGCTTTCTTT	CSVGNRGSGTNTEAFF
many	TRBV12-3/TRBV12-4	TRBJ2-1	.	TGTGCCAGCAGTCAGTTGGGCGGGACCTACAATGAGCAGTTCTTC	CASSQLGGTYNEQFF
.	TRBV7-8	TRBJ1-3	.	TGTGCCAGCAGCCCCGACTCCGTGGCAGCCCGGAACACCATATATTTT	CASSPDSVAARNTIYF
.	TRBV5-1	TRBJ2-3	TRBD2	TGCGCCAGCAGCCTCGGGCCTAGCGGGGGGGCAGATACGCAGTATTTT	CASSLGPSGGADTQYF
.	TRBV2	TRBJ2-1	.	TGTGCCAGCACCGAGACTTCCAATGAGCAGTTCTTC	CASTETSNEQFF
few	TRBV29-1	TRBJ2-7	TRBD2	TGCAGCGTTGCGGGAGGGGACTCCTACGAGCAGTACTTC	CSVAGGDSYEQYF
many	TRBV20-1	TRBJ2-3	TRBD2	TGCAGTGCCGCGACTAGCGGGACCGATACGCAGTATTTT	CSAATSGTDTQYF
many	TRBV9	TRBJ2-7	TRBD2	TGTGCCAGCAGCGCCGGACTAGCGGGAGGGGGGGAGCAGTACTTC	CASSAGLAGGGEQYF
many	TRBV3-1	TRBJ2-7	.	TGTGCCAGCAGCCAGCCAGCCGAGTCCTACGAGCAGTACTTC	CASSQPAESYEQYF
many	TRBV6-5	TRBJ2-4	TRBD1	TGTGCCAGCAGTTACGCGACAGGGAAAGCCAAAAACATTCAGTACTTC	CASSYATGKAKNIQYF
.	TRBV6-5	TRBJ2-7	.	TGTGCCAGCAGTTACTGGGGGGGCACAACTGAGCAGTACTTC	CASSYWGGTTEQYF
many	TRBV7-2	TRBJ2-7	.	TGTGCCAGCAGCTTAGAAGTCTTCAGGGGACCTCGCTACGAGCAGTACTTC	CASSLEVFRGPRYEQYF
few	TRBV20-1	TRBJ1-6	TRBD1	TGCAGTGCTAGAGACCCGACAGGGGAAGATAATTCACCCCTCCACTTT	CSARDPTGEDNSPLHF
.	TRBV12-5	TRBJ2-3	.	TGTGCTAGTGGTTTCCATCTCCCCGACCTTTTCACAGATACGCAGTATTTT	CASGFHLPDLFTDTQYF
.	TRBV4-1	TRBJ2-2	TRBD1	TGCGCCAGCAGCCGCGGGGGACAGGGGGCCGGGGAGCTGTTTTTT	CASSRGGQGAGELFF
many	TRBV3-1	TRBJ2-7	TRBD2	TGTGCCAGCAGTCCCGGGACTAGCGGGAGGGGCCAGCAGTACTTC	CASSPGTSGRGQQYF
few	TRBV20-1	TRBJ1-5	.	TGCAGTGCTAGAGGGGTGGACGGTAATCAGCTCCAGCATTTT	CSARGVDGNQLQHF
many	TRBV20-1	TRBJ2-1	TRBD2	TGCAGTGCTAGATGGGCGGGAGCCCCAGATGAGCAGTTCTTC	CSARWAGAPDEQFF
few	TRBV30	TRBJ1-5	.	TGTGCCTGGAGTGAGGGGGGAGGGGATCAGCCCCAGCATTTT	CAWSEGGGDQPQHF
many	TRBV28	TRBJ1-6	.	TGTGCCAGCAGTCTCCCCAGGGCAACGGATACGGATACGATAGAGAATTCACCCCTCCACTTT	CASSLPRATDTDTIENSPLHF
many	TRBV12-3/TRBV12-4	TRBJ2-1	TRBD2	TGTGCCAGCAGTTTACTAGCGGACAACAATGAGCAGTTCTTC	CASSLLADNNEQFF
many	TRBV20-1	TRBJ2-1	.	TGCAGTGCTACTAGGTCCCACAATGAGCAGTTCTTC	CSATRSHNEQFF
many	TRBV7-9	TRBJ1-2	.	TGTGCCAGCAGCCCACAGGGTTCCAGGTACTATGGCTACACCTTC	CASSPQGSRYYGYTF
many	TRBV27	TRBJ2-1	TRBD1	TGTGCCAGCAGCTTCCTCGGGACAGGTCCATACAATGAGCAGTTCTTC	CASSFLGTGPYNEQFF
.	TRBV5-4	TRBJ2-2	TRBD1	TGTGCCAGCAGCTTGGCCGTAGCGGGACAGGGGCGCACCGGGGAGCTGTTTTTT	CASSLAVAGQGRTGELFF